This paragraph reports one T cell receptor (beta chain). What it recognizes is unknown. This record comes from a study of CD8+ T cells in alopecia areata. Study results and caveats: Clonality exceeded that of normal scalp in lesional scalp, most notably in alopecia totalis/universalis. Normal skin's resident alphabeta T cells are also sequenced in scalp samples.

The germline CDR1 and CDR2 sequences are PRHDT and FYEKMQ (reference sequence). The CDR3 has 16 amino acids. The V end was cut by 1 base, the J end by 5 bases, with 17 bases between. PBMCs were stained for CD3, CD4 and CD8, and CD4+ and CD8+ T cells were sorted. Extracted from the samples, RNA was reverse transcribed into cDNA to serve as the sequencing template. The protocol was immunoSEQ multiplex PCR, while the TCRdb copy is restricted to in-frame clones and leaves out a portion. Of about 120,000 clones listed, around 49% are singletons. This TCR was recovered from a human donor with alopecia areata. The V gene is TRBV13, the J gene TRBJ2-5; D not resolved. Sequenced here: CD8+ T cells sorted from blood, sampled at week 0. CDR3 protein: CASSLAAWKARETQYF. The CDR3 DNA sequence: TGTGCCAGCAGCTTAGCCGCCTGGAAAGCGAGGGAGACCCAGTACTTC.